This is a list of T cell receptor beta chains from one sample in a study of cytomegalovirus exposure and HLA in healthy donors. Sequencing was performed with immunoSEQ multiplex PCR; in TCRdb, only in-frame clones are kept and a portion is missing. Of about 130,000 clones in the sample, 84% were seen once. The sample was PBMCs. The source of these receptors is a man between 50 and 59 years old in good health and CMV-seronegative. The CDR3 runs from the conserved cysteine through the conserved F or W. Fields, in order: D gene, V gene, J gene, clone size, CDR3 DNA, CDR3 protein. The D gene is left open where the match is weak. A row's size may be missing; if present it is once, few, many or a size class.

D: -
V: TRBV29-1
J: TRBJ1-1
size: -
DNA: TGCAGCGCCTACGGCACAATTCTACCGGGCACTGAAGCTTTCTTT
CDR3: CSAYGTILPGTEAFF

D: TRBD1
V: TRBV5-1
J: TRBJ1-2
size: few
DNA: TGCGCCACCAGGACAGGGTTTGTGGATGGCTACACCTTC
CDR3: CATRTGFVDGYTF

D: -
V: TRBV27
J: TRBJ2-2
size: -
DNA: TGTGCCAGCAGTGTCCGGGGGGCCGCCGGGGAGCCGTTTTTT
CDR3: CASSVRGAAGEPFF

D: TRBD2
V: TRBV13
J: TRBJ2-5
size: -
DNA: TGTGCCAGCAGCCGGACTAGCGGGGGCATGGGGGAGACCCAGTACTTC
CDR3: CASSRTSGGMGETQYF

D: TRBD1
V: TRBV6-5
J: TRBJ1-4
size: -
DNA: TGTGCCAGCAGTTACACCGGACAGGGAGAAAAACTGTTTTTT
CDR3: CASSYTGQGEKLFF

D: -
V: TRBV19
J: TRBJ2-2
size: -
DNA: TGTGCCAGTCATGACACCGGGGAGCTGTTTTTT
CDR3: CASHDTGELFF

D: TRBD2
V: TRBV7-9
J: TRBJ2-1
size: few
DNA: TGTGCCAGCAGCGTAGGGACTAGCGGGTTACAAGACAATGAGCAGTTCTTC
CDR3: CASSVGTSGLQDNEQFF

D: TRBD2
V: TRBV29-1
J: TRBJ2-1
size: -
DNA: TGCAGCGTTGACGGGGGGGTGGGGGAGAAGTTCTTC
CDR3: CSVDGGVGEKFF

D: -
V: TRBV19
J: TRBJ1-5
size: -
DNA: TGTGCCAGTAGTATCGGGACAAACCAGCATTTT
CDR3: CASSIGTNQHF

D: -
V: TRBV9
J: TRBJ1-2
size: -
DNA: TGTGCCAGCAGCGTAGGGCAGCGGAATTCTAACTATGGCTACACCTTC
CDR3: CASSVGQRNSNYGYTF

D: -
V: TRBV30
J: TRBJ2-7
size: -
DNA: TGTGCCTGGAGTGTTCGGTACGAGCAGTACTTC
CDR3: CAWSVRYEQYF

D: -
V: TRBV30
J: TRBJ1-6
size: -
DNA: TGTGCCTGGAGTCCCTCAAGGGGGAGAGTGTCACCCCTCCACTTT
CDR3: CAWSPSRGRVSPLHF

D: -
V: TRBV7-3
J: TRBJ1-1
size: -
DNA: TGTGCCAGCAGCGCCGGGAGGAACACTGAAGCTTTCTTT
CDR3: CASSAGRNTEAFF

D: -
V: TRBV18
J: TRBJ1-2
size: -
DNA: TGTGCCAGCTCAACCGCTACGAGGATTTATGGCTACACCTTC
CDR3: CASSTATRIYGYTF

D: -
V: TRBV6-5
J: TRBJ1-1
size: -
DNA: TGTGCCAGCAGTTACTCCGAGGGAGGAACTGAAGCTTTCTTT
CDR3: CASSYSEGGTEAFF

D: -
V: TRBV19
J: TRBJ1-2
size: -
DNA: TGTGCCAGCCGGACAGCATATAACTATGGCTACACCTTC
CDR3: CASRTAYNYGYTF

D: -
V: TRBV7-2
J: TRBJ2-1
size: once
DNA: TGTGCCAGCAGCTTAGCGCCCGGGAATGAGCAGTTCTTC
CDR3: CASSLAPGNEQFF

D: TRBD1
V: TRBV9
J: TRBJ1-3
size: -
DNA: TGTGCCAGCACCACCGGGACAGGGTATGGAAACACCATATATTTT
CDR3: CASTTGTGYGNTIYF

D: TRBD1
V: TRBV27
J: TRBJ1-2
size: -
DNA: TGTGCCAGCCGAACCGGGACAGGGAACTATGGCTACACCTTC
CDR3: CASRTGTGNYGYTF

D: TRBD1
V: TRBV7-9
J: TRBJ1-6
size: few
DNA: TGTGCCAGCAGCTTGCGACAGGGTTATAATTCACCCCTCCACTTT
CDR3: CASSLRQGYNSPLHF

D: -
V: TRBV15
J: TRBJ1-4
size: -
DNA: TGTGCCACCAGCAGAGATCAGGGAAAACTGTTTTTT
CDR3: CATSRDQGKLFF

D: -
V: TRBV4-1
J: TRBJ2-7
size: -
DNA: TGCGCCAGCAGCCAAGATAGGGGGTTCTACGAGCAGTACTTC
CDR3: CASSQDRGFYEQYF

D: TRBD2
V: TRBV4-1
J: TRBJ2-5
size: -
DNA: TGCGCCAGCAGCCAAGGTTCTAGCGGGGCCCAAGAGACCCAGTACTTC
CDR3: CASSQGSSGAQETQYF

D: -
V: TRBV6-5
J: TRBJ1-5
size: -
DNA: TGTGCCAGCAGTTACTCCGGGGGGGGTCAGCCCCAGCATTTT
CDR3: CASSYSGGGQPQHF

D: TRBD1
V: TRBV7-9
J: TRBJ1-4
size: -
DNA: TGTGCCAGCAGTACCGGACAGGCGGATGAAAAACTGTTTTTT
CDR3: CASSTGQADEKLFF

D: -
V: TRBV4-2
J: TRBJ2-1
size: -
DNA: TGTGCCAGCAGCCCCCGCGCGGGGGCACAATACAATGAGCAGTTCTTC
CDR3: CASSPRAGAQYNEQFF